Sequencing of this T cell receptor (beta chain) was carried out in a study of T-cell reconstitution after alpha-beta-depleted transplantation in children. J was trimmed by 7 bases and V by 5 bases; bases with no gene match: 2. From germline, CDR1 is SGHAT and CDR2 FQNNGV. The CDR3 contains 13 residues. Unique molecular identifiers tagged the TCRbeta library. TCRdb re-derived calls from the PCR reads in MiXCR, one entry per CDR3 protein. The sample contains approximately 390,000 distinct CDR3 sequences, 11% of which appear only once. The receptor was isolated from a human donor who donated a stem cell graft to a child with acute myeloid leukemia. The chain carries TRBV11-2 and TRBJ1-4, with 9 nucleotides matching TRBD1. Sequencing was performed on PBMCs from the stem cell graft donor, taken from the stem cell graft. Written as DNA, the CDR3 is TGTGCCAGCAGCGGGACAGGGATTGAAAAACTGTTTTTT. Its translation: CASSGTGIEKLFF.